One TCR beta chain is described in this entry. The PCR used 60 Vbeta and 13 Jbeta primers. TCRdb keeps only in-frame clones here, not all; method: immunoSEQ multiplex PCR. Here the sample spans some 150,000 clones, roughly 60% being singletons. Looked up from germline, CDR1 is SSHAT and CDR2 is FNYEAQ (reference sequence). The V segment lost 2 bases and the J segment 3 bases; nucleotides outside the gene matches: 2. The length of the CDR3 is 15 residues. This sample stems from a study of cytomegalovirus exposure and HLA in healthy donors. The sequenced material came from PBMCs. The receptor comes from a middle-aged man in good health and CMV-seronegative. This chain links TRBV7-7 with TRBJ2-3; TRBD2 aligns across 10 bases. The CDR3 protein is CASSLLSGGTDTQYF. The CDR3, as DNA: TGTGCCAGCAGCTTACTTAGCGGGGGGACAGATACGCAGTATTTT.